This T cell receptor beta chain came from a study of control samples from healthy donors and cancer patients. CDR3 length: 21 amino acids. From germline, CDR1 is SGHRS and CDR2 YFSETQ. The germline V and J ends were trimmed by 4 bases and 3 bases, with 33 bases remaining between them. Assay used: immunoSEQ multiplex PCR; TCRdb lists only in-frame clones, some missing. The sample lists approximately 150,000 clones; 90% to 95% were seen once. What was sequenced was blood. The rearrangement joins TRBV5-1 to TRBJ2-3, with D perhaps assigned TRBD1 or TRBD2 (8 bases each). The receptor was derived from a man in his forties in good health. As DNA, the CDR3 is TGCGCCAGCAGCCTGGACAGGGTTATGCCGGGAGGGCCGAGGAGTACAGATACGCAGTATTTT. It is translated as CASSLDRVMPGGPRSTDTQYF.